The clone carrying this TCR beta chain was seen just once. The CDR3 sequence is 15 residues long. V was pared by 7 bases and J by 7 bases, with 13 bases of the junction left unmatched. The germline CDR1 and CDR2 sequences are MNHNS and SASEGT. This sample was taken from a study of CD8 T cells in Susac syndrome. It was with random hexamers that 0.5 to 1 ug RNA was reverse transcribed. An immunoSEQ multiplex PCR amplified TCR beta CDR3 over 54 Vbeta and 13 Jbeta. TCRdb redid the calling of the immunoSEQ multiplex PCR reads with MiXCR, one entry per CDR3 protein. The repertoire holds 160,000 or so distinct CDR3 sequences, with around 94% as singletons.

Material: CD4+ T cells from PBMCs. The TCR comes from a human donor with multiple sclerosis. This rearrangement joins TRBV6-1 to TRBJ2-4; 7 nucleotides align to TRBD1. The CDR3 protein is CASNVAGTAGNIQYF. CDR3 coding DNA: TGTGCCAGCAATGTAGCCGGGACAGCTGGTAACATTCAGTACTTC.